The 6 T cell receptor beta chains below were found in one sample sequenced in a study of PD-1 blockade in classical Hodgkin lymphoma. Profiled with immunoSEQ multiplex PCR; TCRdb holds only in-frame clones, not every one. The sample shows 35,000 to 40,000 clones, 80% to 90% of them seen only once. Brentuximab vedotin exposure varied among the patients, all of whom had relapsed after autologous stem cell transplantation. The input for sequencing was peripheral blood mononuclear cells (PBMCs), taken before the second cycle of nivolumab. These receptors were collected from a human donor with classical Hodgkin lymphoma.

The chain is built from TRBV4-1 and TRBJ2-7; no reliable D call. In germline, CDR1 is MGHRA, CDR2 YSYEKL. The CDR3 sequence is 15 residues long. V lost 2 bases and J 5 bases, leaving 16 bases between the germline ends. The CDR3 DNA reads TGCGCCAGCAGCCAATCGGACGCCAGTAGGAACGAGCAGTACTTC. Encoded protein: CASSQSDASRNEQYF.

V is TRBV28 and J is TRBJ2-7; TRBD2 aligns across 10 bases. Trimming cost V 4 bases and J 2 bases; bases outside gene matches: 5. CDR1 and CDR2 from the germline V gene are MDHEN and SYDVKM. The CDR3 totals 15 residues. This CDR3 reads CASSSTGTSAYEQYF. CDR3 DNA: TGTGCCAGCAGTTCGACCGGGACTAGCGCCTACGAGCAGTACTTC.

The chain is built from TRBV7-9 and TRBJ1-1, with a possible D match to TRBD1 (6 bases). V was pared by 3 bases and J by 1 base, with 12 bases between. Germline V gene lookup returns CDR1 SEHNR and CDR2 FQNEAQ (reference sequence). The CDR3 is made up of 15 amino acids. CDR3 sequence reads: CASSFWGGQNTEAFF. CDR3 bases: TGTGCCAGCAGCTTTTGGGGGGGCCAGAACACTGAAGCTTTCTTT.

This chain connects TRBV18 to TRBJ2-7; 8 bases fit TRBD1. Germline V gives CDR1 KGHSH, CDR2 LQKENI. This CDR3 is 15 amino acids long. Germline trimming cut 3 bases from V and 0 bases from J; bases unmatched to any gene: 4. The CDR3 coding sequence is TGTGCCAGCTCACCTTTACAGGGGGACTCCTACGAGCAGTACTTC. Amino acid sequence: CASSPLQGDSYEQYF.

The V call is TRBV6-1, the J call TRBJ2-2, with TRBD1 matching over 11 bases. The CDR3 has 15 residues. Germline values: CDR1 MNHNS, CDR2 SASEGT. The junction had 4 bases not matched to a gene; V was cut back by 6 bases and J by 4 bases. This CDR3 is CASRDGQGATGELFF. CDR3 in DNA: TGTGCCAGCAGGGATGGACAGGGGGCCACCGGGGAGCTGTTTTTT.

This clone showed up just once. The CDR3 is CASSPPGLAGEHEQYF. The CDR3, as DNA: TGCGCCAGCAGCCCACCAGGACTAGCGGGAGAGCACGAGCAGTACTTC. V usage is TRBV23-1 and J usage is TRBJ2-7, with TRBD2 identical over 13 bases. TRBV23-1 is labeled an ORF, and its function is uncertain. V lost 6 bases, J lost 5 bases, and 10 bases stayed unmatched. The CDR3 sequence is 16 residues long.